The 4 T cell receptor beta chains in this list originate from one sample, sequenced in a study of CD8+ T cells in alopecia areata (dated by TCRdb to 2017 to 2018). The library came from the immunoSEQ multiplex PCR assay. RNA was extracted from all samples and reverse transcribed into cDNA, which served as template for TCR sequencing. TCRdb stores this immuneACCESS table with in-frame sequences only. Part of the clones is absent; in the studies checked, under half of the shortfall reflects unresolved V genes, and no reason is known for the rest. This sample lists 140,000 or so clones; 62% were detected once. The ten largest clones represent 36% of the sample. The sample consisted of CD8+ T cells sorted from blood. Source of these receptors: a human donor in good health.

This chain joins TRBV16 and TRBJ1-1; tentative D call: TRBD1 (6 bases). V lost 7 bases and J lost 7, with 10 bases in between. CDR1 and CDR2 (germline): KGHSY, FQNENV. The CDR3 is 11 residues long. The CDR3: CASIGQLEAFF. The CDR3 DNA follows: TGTGCCAGCATCGGACAGCTTGAAGCTTTCTTT.

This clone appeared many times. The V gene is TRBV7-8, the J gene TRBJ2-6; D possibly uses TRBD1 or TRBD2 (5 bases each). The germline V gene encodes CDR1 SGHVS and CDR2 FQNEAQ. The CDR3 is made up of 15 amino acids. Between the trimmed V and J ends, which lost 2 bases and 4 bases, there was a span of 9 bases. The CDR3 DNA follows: TGTGCCAGCAGCTTATTGGGGGTAGGGGCCAACGTCCTGACTTTC. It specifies CASSLLGVGANVLTF.

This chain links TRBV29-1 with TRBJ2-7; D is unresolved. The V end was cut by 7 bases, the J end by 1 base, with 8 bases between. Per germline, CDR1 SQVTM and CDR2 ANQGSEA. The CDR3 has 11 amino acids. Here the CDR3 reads CSAIQSYEQYF. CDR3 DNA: TGCAGCGCCATACAGTCCTACGAGCAGTACTTC.

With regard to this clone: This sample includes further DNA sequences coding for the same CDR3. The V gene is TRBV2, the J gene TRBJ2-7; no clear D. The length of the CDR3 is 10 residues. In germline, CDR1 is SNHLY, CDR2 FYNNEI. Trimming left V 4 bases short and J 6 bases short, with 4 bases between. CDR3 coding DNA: TGTGCCAGCAGTGGTGGCGAGCAGTACTTC. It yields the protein CASSGGEQYF.